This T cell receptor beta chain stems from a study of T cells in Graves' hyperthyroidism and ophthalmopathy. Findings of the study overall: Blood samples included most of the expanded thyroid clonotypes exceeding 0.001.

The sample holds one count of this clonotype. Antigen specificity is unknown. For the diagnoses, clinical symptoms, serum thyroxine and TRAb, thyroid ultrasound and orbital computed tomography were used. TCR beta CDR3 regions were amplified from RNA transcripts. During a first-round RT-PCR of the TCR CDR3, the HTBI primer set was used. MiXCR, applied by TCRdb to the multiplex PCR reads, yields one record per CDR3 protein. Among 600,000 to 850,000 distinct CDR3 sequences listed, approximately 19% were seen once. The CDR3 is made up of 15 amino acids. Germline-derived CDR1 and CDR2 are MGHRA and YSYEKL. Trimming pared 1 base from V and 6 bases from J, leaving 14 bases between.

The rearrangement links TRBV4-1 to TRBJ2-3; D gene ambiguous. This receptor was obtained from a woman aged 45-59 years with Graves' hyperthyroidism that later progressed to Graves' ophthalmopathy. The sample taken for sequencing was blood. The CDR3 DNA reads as TGCGCCAGCAGCCAAGTCCCTTCCCGATTGGATACGCAGTATTTT. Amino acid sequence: CASSQVPSRLDTQYF.